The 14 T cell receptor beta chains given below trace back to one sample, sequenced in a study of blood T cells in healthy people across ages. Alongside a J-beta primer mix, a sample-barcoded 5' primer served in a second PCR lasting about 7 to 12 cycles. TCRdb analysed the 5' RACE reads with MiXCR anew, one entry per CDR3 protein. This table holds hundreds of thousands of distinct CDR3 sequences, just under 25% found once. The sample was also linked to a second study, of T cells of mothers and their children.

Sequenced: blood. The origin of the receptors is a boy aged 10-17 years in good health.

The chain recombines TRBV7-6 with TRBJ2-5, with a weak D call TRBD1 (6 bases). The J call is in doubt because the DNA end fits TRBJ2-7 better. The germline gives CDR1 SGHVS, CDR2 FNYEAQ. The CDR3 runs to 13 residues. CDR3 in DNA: TGTGCCAGCAGCCGCCGACAAGGGGGCGAGCAGTACTTC. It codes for CASSRRQGGEQYF.

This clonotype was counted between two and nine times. The CDR3 loop is CASSFLSGGPYEQYF. DNA of the CDR3: TGTGCCAGCAGTTTTCTCTCGGGGGGGCCCTACGAGCAGTACTTC. The chain has TRBV27 and TRBJ2-7, with 8 bases fitting TRBD2. This CDR3 comprises 15 residues. Germline assignment: CDR1 MNHEY and CDR2 SMNVEV (reference sequence). With V trimmed by 3 bases and J by 2 bases, 6 bases remained unmatched.

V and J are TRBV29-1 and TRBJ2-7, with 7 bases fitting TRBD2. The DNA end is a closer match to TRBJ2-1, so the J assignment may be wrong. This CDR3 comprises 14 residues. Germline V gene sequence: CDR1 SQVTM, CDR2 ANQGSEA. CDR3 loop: CSVDSSGVGNEQFF. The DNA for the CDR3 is TGCAGCGTTGATTCTAGCGGAGTAGGGAATGAGCAGTTCTTC.

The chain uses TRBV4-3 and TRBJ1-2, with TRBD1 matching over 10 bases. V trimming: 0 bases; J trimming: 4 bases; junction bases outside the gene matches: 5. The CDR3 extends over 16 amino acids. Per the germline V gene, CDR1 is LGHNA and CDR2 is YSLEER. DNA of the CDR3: TGCGCCAGCAGCCAAGACCGGGACAGGGGAGGCTATGGCTACACCTTC. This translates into CASSQDRDRGGYGYTF.

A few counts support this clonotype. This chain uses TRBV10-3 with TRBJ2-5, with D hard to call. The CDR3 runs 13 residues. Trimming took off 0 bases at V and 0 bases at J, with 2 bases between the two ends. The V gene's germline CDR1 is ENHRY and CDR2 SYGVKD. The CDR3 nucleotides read TGTGCCATCAGTGAGTCCCACCAAGAGACCCAGTACTTC. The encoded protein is CAISESHQETQYF.

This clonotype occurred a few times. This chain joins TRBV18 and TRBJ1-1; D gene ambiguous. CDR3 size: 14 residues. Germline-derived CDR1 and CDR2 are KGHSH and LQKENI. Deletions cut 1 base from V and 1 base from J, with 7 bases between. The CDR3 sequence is CASSPLSENTEAFF. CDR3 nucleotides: TGTGCCAGCTCACCACTCTCGGAGAACACTGAAGCTTTCTTT.

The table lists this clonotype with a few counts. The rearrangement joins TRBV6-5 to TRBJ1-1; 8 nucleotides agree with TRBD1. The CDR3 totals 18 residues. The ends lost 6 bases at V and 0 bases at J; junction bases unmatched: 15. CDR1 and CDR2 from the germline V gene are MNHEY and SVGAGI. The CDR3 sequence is CASRGLRGRVGLNTEAFF. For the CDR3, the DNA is TGTGCCAGCAGAGGCCTCAGGGGGCGAGTGGGCTTGAACACTGAAGCTTTCTTT.

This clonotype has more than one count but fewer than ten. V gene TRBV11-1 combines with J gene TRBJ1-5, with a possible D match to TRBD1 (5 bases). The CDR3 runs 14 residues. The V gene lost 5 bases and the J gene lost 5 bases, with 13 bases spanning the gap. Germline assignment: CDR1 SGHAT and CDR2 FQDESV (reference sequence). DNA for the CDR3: TGTGCCAGCAGCCCCGGACACGGACATCAGCCCCAGCATTTT. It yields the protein CASSPGHGHQPQHF.

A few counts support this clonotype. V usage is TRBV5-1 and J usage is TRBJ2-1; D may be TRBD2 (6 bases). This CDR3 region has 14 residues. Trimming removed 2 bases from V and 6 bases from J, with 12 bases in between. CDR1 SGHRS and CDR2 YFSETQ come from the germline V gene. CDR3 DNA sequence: TGCGCCAGCAGCTTAGGACTACCTCTCAATGAGCAGTTCTTC. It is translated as CASSLGLPLNEQFF.

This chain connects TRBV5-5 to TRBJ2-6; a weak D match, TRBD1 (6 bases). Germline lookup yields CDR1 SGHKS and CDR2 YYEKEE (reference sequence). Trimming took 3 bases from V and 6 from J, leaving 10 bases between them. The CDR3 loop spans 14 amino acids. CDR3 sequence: CASSSRTAANVLTF. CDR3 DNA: TGTGCCAGCAGCTCGAGGACAGCGGCCAACGTCCTGACTTTC.

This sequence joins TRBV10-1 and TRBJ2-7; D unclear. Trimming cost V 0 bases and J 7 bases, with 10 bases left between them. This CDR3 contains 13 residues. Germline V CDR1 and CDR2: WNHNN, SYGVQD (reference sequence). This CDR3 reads CASSESGVSEQYF. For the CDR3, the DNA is TGCGCCAGCAGTGAGTCGGGCGTAAGTGAGCAGTACTTC.

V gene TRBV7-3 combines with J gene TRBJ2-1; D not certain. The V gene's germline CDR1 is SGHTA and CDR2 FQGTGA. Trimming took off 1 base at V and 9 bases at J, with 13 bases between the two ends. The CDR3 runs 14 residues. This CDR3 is CASSLSTVSGEQFF. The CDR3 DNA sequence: TGTGCCAGCAGCTTAAGTACCGTGAGTGGTGAGCAGTTCTTC.

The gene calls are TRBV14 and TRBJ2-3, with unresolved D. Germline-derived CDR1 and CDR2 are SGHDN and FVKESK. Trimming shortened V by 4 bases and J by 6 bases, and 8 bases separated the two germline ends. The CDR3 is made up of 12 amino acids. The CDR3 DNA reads TGTGCCAGCAGCCCCTATTTTGATACGCAGTATTTT. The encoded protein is CASSPYFDTQYF.

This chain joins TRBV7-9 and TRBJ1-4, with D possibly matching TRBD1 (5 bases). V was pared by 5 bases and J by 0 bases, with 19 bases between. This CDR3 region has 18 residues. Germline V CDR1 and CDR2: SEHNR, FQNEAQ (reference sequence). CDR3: CASSGPTATLATNEKLFF. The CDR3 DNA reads TGTGCCAGCAGCGGGCCGACAGCAACACTGGCAACTAATGAAAAACTGTTTTTT. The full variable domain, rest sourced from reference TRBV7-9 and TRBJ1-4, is DTGVSQNPRHKITKRGQNVTFRCDPISEHNRLYWYRQTLGQGPEFLTYFQNEAQLEKSRLLSDRFSAERPKGSFSTLEIQRTEQGDSAMYLCASSGPTATLATNEKLFFGSGTQLSVL.